Below, 11 T cell receptor beta chains from the same sample are listed, as sequenced in a study of somatic mutations in cytotoxic T cells in rheumatoid arthritis. Data came from immunoSEQ multiplex PCR; TCRdb stores just in-frame clones and leaves some out. The sample holds under 11,000 clones, 75% to 90% seen once. Sequenced material: CD4+ T cells sorted from blood. Source of these receptors: a young woman with rheumatoid arthritis.

V and J are TRBV6-5 and TRBJ1-1, with D possibly being TRBD1 (5 bases). Germline assignment: CDR1 MNHEY and CDR2 SVGAGI. Trimming took off 3 bases at V and 1 base at J, with 6 bases between the two ends. The CDR3 is 13 amino acids. The CDR3 coding sequence is TGTGCCAGCAGTTATCAGGGGAACACTGAAGCTTTCTTT. Protein: CASSYQGNTEAFF.

This chain uses TRBV7-6 with TRBJ2-2; D remains ambiguous. Germline loops: CDR1 SGHVS, CDR2 FNYEAQ. Trimming took 3 bases from V and 1 from J, leaving 9 bases between them. The CDR3 is 15 residues long. The CDR3, as DNA: TGTGCCAGCAGCTTTAGAACGGGGAACACCGGGGAGCTGTTTTTT. Its protein product is CASSFRTGNTGELFF.

The V gene is TRBV5-1, the J gene TRBJ2-5; 8 bases map to TRBD2. This CDR3 is 22 amino acids long. Per germline, CDR1 SGHRS and CDR2 YFSETQ. Trimming removed 0 bases from V and 4 bases from J; junction bases left unmatched: 26. For the CDR3, the DNA is TGCGCCAGCAGCTTGGAACCTAAACCGCCTGCTTCTGGGCGGGGGGACGTAGAGACCCAGTACTTC. It translates to CASSLEPKPPASGRGDVETQYF.

This clone appeared once. CDR3 region: CASSISPGRQHF. CDR3 in DNA: TGTGCCAGTAGTATTTCTCCAGGGCGTCAGCATTTT. The J gene is TRBJ1-5, the V gene TRBV19; D possibly corresponds to TRBD1 (5 bases). Germline CDR1 LNHDA, CDR2 SQIVND (reference sequence). The germline V and J ends were trimmed by 3 bases and 13 bases, with 13 bases remaining between them. CDR3 length: 12 amino acids.

This chain connects TRBV28 to TRBJ2-1; 9 bases align to TRBD2. This CDR3 is 14 amino acids long. J gave up 4 bases and V 4 bases, and 2 bases lay outside the gene matches. Germline CDR1 reads MDHEN; CDR2 reads SYDVKM. Here the CDR3 reads CASSSREGYNEQFF. In DNA form, the CDR3 reads TGTGCCAGCAGTTCGCGGGAGGGGTACAATGAGCAGTTCTTC.

The rearrangement joins TRBV7-3 to TRBJ2-3; possible D gene TRBD1, 7 bases. Germline CDR1 SGHTA, CDR2 FQGTGA. V shed 4 bases and J shed 2 bases, with 13 bases lying between them. The CDR3 runs 15 residues. In nucleotides, the CDR3 is TGTGCCAGCAGCTCCCAGGGGGGTTCCACAGATACGCAGTATTTT. It translates to CASSSQGGSTDTQYF.

The chain employs TRBV4-2 and TRBJ2-5; 14 positions agree with TRBD2. Germline V gene sequence: CDR1 LGHNA, CDR2 YNFKEQ. The V segment lost 5 bases and the J segment 5 bases; nucleotides outside the gene matches: 13. The CDR3 extends over 18 amino acids. The CDR3 DNA reads as TGTGCCAGCAGCTCACGGACTAGCGGGGGGACTACGGGGGAGACCCAGTACTTC. Translating gives CASSSRTSGGTTGETQYF.

The rearrangement uses TRBV27 and TRBJ2-5; 7 positions match TRBD2. CDR1 MNHEY and CDR2 SMNVEV come from the germline V gene (reference sequence). With 2 bases clipped from V and 5 bases from J, the junction kept 5 bases outside the gene matches. The CDR3 length is 14 residues. CDR3 sequence reads: CASSLGPGGETQYF. The CDR3 bases are TGTGCCAGCAGTTTAGGTCCCGGGGGGGAGACCCAGTACTTC.

V is TRBV5-1 and J is TRBJ2-2, with 10 bases aligning to TRBD2. This CDR3 is 17 amino acids long. Germline V gives CDR1 SGHRS, CDR2 YFSETQ. V lost 0 bases to trimming and J lost 6 bases; unmatched junction nucleotides: 8. The CDR3 reads CASSLAPSGSPPGELFF. DNA for the CDR3: TGCGCCAGCAGCTTGGCACCTAGCGGGAGCCCCCCCGGGGAGCTGTTTTTT.

V gene TRBV5-1 combines with J gene TRBJ1-2, with no clear D. This CDR3 is built from 15 residues. Trimming stripped 4 bases from V and 8 bases from J, with 21 bases between. Germline V CDR1 and CDR2: SGHRS, YFSETQ. Here the CDR3 reads CASSADIRGNGGYTF. The CDR3 nucleotides read TGCGCCAGCAGCGCTGACATACGGGGTAACGGCGGCTACACCTTC.

This chain connects TRBV5-1 to TRBJ2-1, with 8 positions matching TRBD1. The J segment lost 2 bases and the V segment lost 2 bases, leaving 3 bases of the junction unmatched. The CDR3 spans 15 residues. The germline V gene has CDR1 SGHRS and CDR2 YFSETQ. CDR3 amino acids: CASSLQGVPYNEQFF. DNA of the CDR3: TGCGCCAGCAGCTTACAGGGGGTTCCCTACAATGAGCAGTTCTTC.